These 21 T cell receptor beta chains were sequenced from one sample in a study of CD8+CD57+ T cells in acquired aplastic anemia. Investigators profiled TCR beta VDJ and CDR3 from genomic DNA template. From the reads, TCRdb called clonotypes with MiXCR, one entry per CDR3 protein. The sample shows about 160,000 distinct CDR3 sequences, about two thirds of them seen only once. The authors sequenced patients whose flow cytometry had shown CD8+CD57+ cell expansion. Sequenced material: sorted CD4+, CD8+, or CD8+CD57+ T cells (not recorded which) from PBMCs. Receptors were obtained from a human donor with aplastic anemia.

The V gene is TRBV5-1, the J gene TRBJ1-4; 8 nucleotides line up with TRBD1. From germline, CDR1 is SGHRS and CDR2 YFSETQ. The CDR3 length is 14 residues. V gave up 4 bases and J gave up 6 bases; unmatched junction bases: 5. The DNA for the CDR3 is TGCGCCAGCAGCGCCAGGGGGCGGGATGAAAAACTGTTTTTT. Its protein is CASSARGRDEKLFF.

Remarks on this clonotype: A much more abundant neighbour one base away suggests this may be a read error. The J gene is TRBJ2-1, the V gene TRBV11-2; possibly TRBD1 or TRBD2 for D (5 bases each). Germline V gene sequence: CDR1 SGHAT, CDR2 FQNNGV. This CDR3 spans 16 amino acids. The DNA for the CDR3 is TGTGCCAGCACCAAGATGGGGGATGGTGCCTACAATGGGCAGTTCTTC. The encoded protein is CASTKMGDGAYNGQFF.

The V call is TRBV20-1, the J call TRBJ2-1; D gene uncertain. The CDR3 loop spans 9 amino acids. Germline CDR1 is DFQATT and CDR2 is SNEGSKA (reference sequence). V gave up 5 bases and J gave up 16 bases, with 12 bases separating them. The CDR3 DNA follows: TGCAGTGCTGATAGGCCTGGTTTCTTC. It yields the protein CSADRPGFF.

This clonotype was seen repeatedly, ten times or more. The CDR3 spells CASSLVSSGKGETQYF. As DNA, the CDR3 is TGCGCCAGCAGCTTGGTATCTTCCGGAAAGGGAGAGACCCAGTACTTC. The genes are TRBV5-1 and TRBJ2-5; D is unresolved. The germline CDR1 and CDR2 sequences are SGHRS and YFSETQ. Trimming removed 0 bases at V and 4 bases at J, with 16 bases between. The CDR3 consists of 16 residues.

The chain links TRBV11-2 to TRBJ2-5; 7 nucleotides match TRBD1. Losses at the gene ends were 1 base for V and 6 bases for J; bases not matched to a gene: 5. The germline V gene encodes CDR1 SGHAT and CDR2 FQNNGV. CDR3 length equals 14 residues. CDR3 loop: CASSLGRTGKTQYF. Written as DNA, the CDR3 is TGTGCCAGCAGCTTAGGAAGGACAGGAAAGACCCAGTACTTC.

The rearrangement uses TRBV19 and TRBJ1-2; 7 bases map to TRBD1. The germline V gene has CDR1 LNHDA and CDR2 SQIVND (reference sequence). The CDR3 is made up of 13 amino acids. J was trimmed by 6 bases and V by 5 bases; bases with no gene match: 6. In nucleotides, the CDR3 is TGTGCCAGTAGTTGGACAGGTTGGGATGGCTACACCTTC. It translates to CASSWTGWDGYTF.

The rearrangement uses TRBV5-5 and TRBJ2-7; weak D call: TRBD2 (6 bases). CDR3 length: 14 amino acids. The V gene's germline CDR1 is SGHKS and CDR2 YYEKEE (reference sequence). V gave up 3 bases and J gave up 2 bases, with 12 bases separating them. This chain's CDR3 is CASSSGSGAYEQYF. The CDR3 DNA reads as TGTGCCAGCAGCTCGGGCTCGGGGGCCTACGAGCAGTACTTC.

V usage is TRBV7-2 and J usage is TRBJ2-7; no clear D. V gave up 0 bases and J gave up 8 bases, with 5 bases separating them. Germline V gives CDR1 SGHTA, CDR2 FQGNSA. This CDR3 has 11 residues. CDR3 bases: TGTGCCAGCAGCTTAGCCTTTAAGCAGTACTTC. This codes for CASSLAFKQYF.

In its sample, this clonotype was seen once. The chain recombines TRBV7-2 with TRBJ2-5; D unclear. This CDR3 region has 13 residues. Germline V lookup: CDR1 SGHTA, CDR2 FQGNSA. Trimming shortened V by 2 bases and J by 2 bases, and 6 bases separated the two germline ends. The CDR3 reads CASSLWTQETQYF. The CDR3 DNA reads TGTGCCAGCAGCTTATGGACGCAAGAGACCCAGTACTTC. Using reference TRBV7-2 and TRBJ2-5 for the parts outside the CDR3, the full variable domain is GAGVSQSPSNKVTEKGKDVELRCDPISGHTALYWYRQSLGQGLEFLIYFQGNSAPDKSGLPSDRFSAERTGGSVSTLTIQRTQQEDSAVYLCASSLWTQETQYFGPGTRLLVL.

This clonotype was observed a few times. The chain employs TRBV7-3 and TRBJ1-1; D gene unclear. V lost 4 bases and J lost 6, with 12 bases in between. From germline, CDR1 is SGHTA and CDR2 FQGTGA. The CDR3 loop spans 13 amino acids. The CDR3 DNA sequence: TGTGCCAGCAGCTACCGATGGGGAGCTGAAGCTTTCTTT. Protein sequence: CASSYRWGAEAFF.

Notes on this clonotype: A junction boundary mismatches the germline segment, possibly from a read error. This CDR3 reads CACSLASGYNEQFF. CDR3 DNA sequence: TGTGCCTGCAGCTTAGCGTCAGGGTACAATGAGCAGTTCTTC. The V gene is TRBV7-9, the J gene TRBJ2-1; D possibly matches TRBD1 or TRBD2 (5 bases each). Germline loops: CDR1 SEHNR, CDR2 FQNEAQ (reference sequence). The CDR3 extends over 14 amino acids.

This clonotype came up many times. This sequence joins TRBV5-1 and TRBJ1-3; the match to TRBD1 covers 9 bases. The germline V gene encodes CDR1 SGHRS and CDR2 YFSETQ. Trimming took 0 bases from V and 0 from J; bases not matched to a gene: 10. The CDR3 is 19 amino acids. The DNA of the CDR3 is TGCGCCAGCAGCTTGGCCTCCTCCGGGACAGGGAGCTCTGGAAACACCATATATTTT. This sequence encodes CASSLASSGTGSSGNTIYF.

V is TRBV4-2 and J is TRBJ2-3, with 10 bases aligning to TRBD1. The germline CDR1 and CDR2 sequences are LGHNA and YNFKEQ. Losses at the gene ends were 3 bases for V and 4 bases for J; bases not matched to a gene: 4. CDR3 length: 15 amino acids. Written as DNA, the CDR3 is TGTGCCAGCAGCCAGACAGGGGGCGCATCAGATACGCAGTATTTT. This gives the protein CASSQTGGASDTQYF.

The chain has TRBV9 and TRBJ2-6, with TRBD1 identical over 8 bases. CDR1 is SGDLS and CDR2 is YYNGEE in the germline V gene. This CDR3 has 16 residues. V was pared by 3 bases and J by 2 bases, with 4 bases of the junction left unmatched. The CDR3, as DNA: TGTGCCAGCAGCGCGACAGGGGCGACTGGGGCCAACGTCCTGACTTTC. This sequence encodes CASSATGATGANVLTF.

The chain joins TRBV15 to TRBJ2-1; D ambiguous. Trimming removed 5 bases from V and 2 bases from J, with 10 bases in between. Germline CDR1 is LNHNV and CDR2 is YYDKDF (reference sequence). The CDR3 contains 14 residues. The CDR3 sequence: CATSFWGAYNEQFF. The CDR3 bases are TGTGCCACCAGCTTCTGGGGTGCCTACAATGAGCAGTTCTTC.

This chain links TRBV19 with TRBJ1-1, with D unclear. The V end was cut by 8 bases, the J end by 0 bases, with 10 bases between. The CDR3 covers 13 residues. Per the germline V gene, CDR1 is LNHDA and CDR2 is SQIVND (reference sequence). The CDR3 DNA sequence: TGTGCCAGTGGGAGTTCGCTGAACACTGAAGCTTTCTTT. Protein sequence: CASGSSLNTEAFF. The full variable domain, rest sourced from reference TRBV19 and TRBJ1-1, is DGGITQSPKYLFRKEGQNVTLSCEQNLNHDAMYWYRQDPGQGLRLIYYSQIVNDFQKGDIAEGYSVSREKKESFPLTVTSAQKNPTAFYLCASGSSLNTEAFFGQGTRLTVV.

This clonotype has just a few counts. The chain has TRBV7-9 and TRBJ1-1, with D unclear. The length of the CDR3 is 15 residues. Trimming cost V 8 bases and J 0 bases, with 16 bases left between them. Germline V gene data show CDR1 as SEHNR and CDR2 as FQNEAQ (reference sequence). This CDR3 is CASFGHGNMNTEAFF. In DNA, the CDR3 is TGTGCCAGCTTCGGGCACGGGAACATGAACACTGAAGCTTTCTTT.

V gene TRBV29-1 combines with J gene TRBJ2-3, with 7 bases that match TRBD1. Per germline, CDR1 SQVTM and CDR2 ANQGSEA. The trim removed 6 bases at V and 4 bases at J, leaving 13 bases unmatched. There are 15 residues in the CDR3. The chain's CDR3 is CSVVQGSNEADTQYF. CDR3 DNA: TGCAGCGTGGTACAGGGGTCGAATGAGGCAGATACGCAGTATTTT.

This clonotype was counted ten times or more. The V call is TRBV19, the J call TRBJ2-7; the match to TRBD1 covers 8 bases. There are 14 residues in the CDR3. V trimming: 3 bases; J trimming: 5 bases; junction bases outside the gene matches: 6. Looked up from germline, CDR1 is LNHDA and CDR2 is SQIVND (reference sequence). CDR3 in DNA: TGTGCCAGTAGTATCTCAGGGGGCGAAGACGAGCAGTACTTC. This sequence encodes CASSISGGEDEQYF.

About this clonotype: The junction departs from germline at one end; a sequencing error may be responsible. The V call is TRBV10-3, the J call TRBJ1-6; D unclear. This CDR3 region has 18 residues. Germline V CDR1 and CDR2: ENHRY, SYGVKD. CDR3 residues: CASSEARVDAYYNSPLHF. The CDR3 DNA follows: TGTGCCAGCAGTGAAGCGCGGGTAGATGCGTACTATAATTCACCCCTCCACTTT.

The rearrangement joins TRBV29-1 to TRBJ2-7; D is undetermined. CDR3 size: 11 residues. Looked up from germline, CDR1 is SQVTM and CDR2 is ANQGSEA. Deletions cut 5 bases from V and 7 bases from J, with 12 bases between. CDR3 in DNA: TGCAGCGTTACACAGTACTATGAGCAGTACGTC. Translated: CSVTQYYEQYV.